What follows are 30 T cell receptor beta chains derived from one specimen sequenced in a study of shared clonotypes between healthy human individuals. Assay: immunoSEQ multiplex PCR; the TCRdb copy retains only in-frame clones and omits some. The sample holds about 1.9 million clones, just over 90% seen once. The naive CD8 population came from CD45RO-negative cells selected for CCR7, without terminally differentiated effector memory CD45RA+ cells. Sequencing was performed on naive CD8+ T cells from PBMCs. The receptors shown here come from a man between 18 and 29 years old in good health. Some clones in this sample may be carry-over from other donors' samples.

V usage is TRBV11-2 and J usage is TRBJ2-1; D remains unclear. This CDR3 region has 15 residues. CDR1 and CDR2 from the germline V gene are SGHAT and FQNNGV. The V and J ends lost 5 bases and 0 bases respectively, with 11 bases between them. The CDR3 DNA reads TGTGCCAGCAGCCAGTACACCAGCTCCTACAATGAGCAGTTCTTC. Translation gives CASSQYTSSYNEQFF.

Concerning this clone itself: This sample includes further DNA sequences coding for the same CDR3. The V and J genes are TRBV4-2 and TRBJ2-7; D is uncertain. The V gene's germline CDR1 is LGHNA and CDR2 YNFKEQ. With 3 bases removed from V and 7 bases from J, the gap between germline ends came to 10 bases. CDR3 length: 12 residues. The CDR3 bases are TGTGCCAGCAGCCAGGGATCCCATGAGCAGTACTTC. Its translation is CASSQGSHEQYF.

The CDR3 here is CASSPRAASFYEQYF. DNA for the CDR3: TGTGCCAGCAGTCCCCGGGCGGCTTCCTTCTACGAGCAGTACTTC. V and J are TRBV27 and TRBJ2-7; D call uncertain. The CDR3 consists of 15 residues. Trimming took off 5 bases at V and 3 bases at J, with 17 bases between the two ends. Germline V gene data show CDR1 as MNHEY and CDR2 as SMNVEV (reference sequence).

CDR3 sequence reads: CASSHRGIEQYF. The CDR3 DNA follows: TGTGCCAGCAGCCACAGGGGAATCGAGCAGTACTTC. The V and J genes are TRBV7-9 and TRBJ2-7, with TRBD1 matching over 7 bases. The CDR3 sequence is 12 residues long. The germline V gene has CDR1 SEHNR and CDR2 FQNEAQ (reference sequence). V shed 5 bases and J 6 bases; nucleotides not matched to a gene: 4.

The chain carries TRBV5-4 and TRBJ1-5, with D perhaps TRBD1 (6 bases). With 4 bases removed from V and 3 bases from J, the gap between germline ends came to 11 bases. Germline loops: CDR1 SGHNT, CDR2 YYREEE (reference sequence). CDR3 length: 14 amino acids. The chain's CDR3 is CASSVQGTNQPQHF. DNA for the CDR3: TGTGCCAGCAGCGTACAGGGAACCAATCAGCCCCAGCATTTT.

CDR3 in amino acids: CASSEALAGLAGDEQFF. CDR3 nucleotide sequence: TGTGCCAGCAGTGAAGCGCTAGCGGGACTAGCGGGAGATGAGCAGTTCTTC. The gene calls are TRBV2 and TRBJ2-1; TRBD2 matches 14 bases. The CDR3 covers 17 residues. Germline V gives CDR1 SNHLY, CDR2 FYNNEI. V was pared by 0 bases and J by 8 bases, with 6 bases of the junction left unmatched.

This clone was seen a single time. This chain joins TRBV11-2 and TRBJ1-3; D unresolved. V dropped 1 base and J dropped 0 bases, with 13 bases sitting between them. CDR1 is SGHAT, CDR2 FQNNGV, per germline. The CDR3 is made up of 17 amino acids. As DNA, the CDR3 is TGTGCCAGCAGCTTAGTCCCCAAGTCCAGCTCTGGAAACACCATATATTTT. Amino acid sequence: CASSLVPKSSSGNTIYF. Variable domain in full (rest from reference TRBV11-2 and TRBJ1-3): EAGVAQSPRYKIIEKRQSVAFWCNPISGHATLYWYQQILGQGPKLLIQFQNNGVVDDSQLPKDRFSAERLKGVDSTLKIQPAKLEDSAVYLCASSLVPKSSSGNTIYFGEGSWLTVV.

This chain joins TRBV27 and TRBJ2-3; TRBD1 might be the D (6 bases). Germline V gene sequence: CDR1 MNHEY, CDR2 SMNVEV (reference sequence). The V gene lost 5 bases and the J gene lost 2 bases, with 14 bases spanning the gap. This CDR3 region has 15 residues. CDR3 nucleotides: TGTGCCAGCAGTCTGGCAACAGGGATCACAGATACGCAGTATTTT. Translating gives CASSLATGITDTQYF.

V and J are TRBV6-5 and TRBJ1-5; D is unclear. CDR1 is MNHEY, CDR2 SVGAGI, per germline. The length of the CDR3 is 15 residues. Trimming took off 0 bases at V and 4 bases at J, with 10 bases between the two ends. In nucleotides, the CDR3 is TGTGCCAGCAGTTACTCGTCGTCAGCGAATCAGCCCCAGCATTTT. Residues: CASSYSSSANQPQHF.

J is TRBJ2-7 and V is TRBV7-6; 9 bases fit TRBD2. V was clipped by 5 bases and J by 4 bases; unmatched bases: 12. Germline values: CDR1 SGHVS, CDR2 FNYEAQ. The CDR3 is made up of 16 amino acids. The CDR3: CASSLTPSGIKYEQYF. DNA of the CDR3: TGTGCCAGCAGCCTCACCCCTAGCGGGATAAAATACGAGCAGTACTTC.

The rearrangement links TRBV7-2 to TRBJ1-3; D is unresolved. Germline-derived CDR1 and CDR2 are SGHTA and FQGNSA. The V and J ends lost 4 bases and 3 bases respectively, with 13 bases between them. The CDR3 has 15 amino acids. CDR3: CASSSGLRRGNTIYF. In DNA form, the CDR3 reads TGTGCCAGCAGCTCGGGCCTCCGCCGTGGAAACACCATATATTTT. Drawing the rest from reference TRBV7-2 and TRBJ1-3, the complete variable domain is GAGVSQSPSNKVTEKGKDVELRCDPISGHTALYWYRQSLGQGLEFLIYFQGNSAPDKSGLPSDRFSAERTGGSVSTLTIQRTQQEDSAVYLCASSSGLRRGNTIYFGEGSWLTVV.

The V and J genes are TRBV6-6 and TRBJ1-2, with TRBD1 matching over 8 bases. CDR3 length: 16 amino acids. V was pared by 5 bases and J by 5 bases, with 13 bases of the junction left unmatched. Germline V gene data show CDR1 as MNHNY and CDR2 as SVGAGI (reference sequence). As DNA, the CDR3 is TGTGCCAGCAGTCCCCAACAGGCCAGGGGGCCTTATGGCTACACCTTC. Protein: CASSPQQARGPYGYTF.

This clone appeared a single time. This sequence joins TRBV27 and TRBJ2-7, with a possible D match to TRBD2 (6 bases). Trimming took 4 bases from V and 0 from J, leaving 10 bases between them. Germline CDR1 is MNHEY and CDR2 is SMNVEV (reference sequence). CDR3 length equals 14 residues. The CDR3 loop reads CASSSRDGSYEQYF. Written as DNA, the CDR3 is TGTGCCAGCAGTTCGCGGGACGGCTCCTACGAGCAGTACTTC.

This rearrangement joins TRBV30 to TRBJ2-7; 7 bases line up with TRBD2. This CDR3 has 13 residues. Unmatched junction bases numbered 5, after V lost 3 bases and J lost 3 bases. Germline V gene data show CDR1 as GTSNPN and CDR2 as SVGIG (reference sequence). The CDR3 protein is CAWSAGDYYEQYF. The CDR3 DNA sequence: TGTGCCTGGAGCGCCGGGGACTACTACGAGCAGTACTTC. The full variable domain, with the rest looked up from reference TRBV30 and TRBJ2-7, is SQTIHQWPATLVQPVGSPLSLECTVEGTSNPNLYWYRQAAGRGLQLLFYSVGIGQISSEVPQNLSASRPQDRQFILSSKKLLLSDSGFYLCAWSAGDYYEQYFGPGTRLTVT.

The chain employs TRBV7-9 and TRBJ2-4, with TRBD1 identical over 9 bases. Germline CDR1 is SEHNR and CDR2 is FQNEAQ (reference sequence). The V and J ends lost 4 bases and 0 bases, in that order; junction bases with no gene match: 1. CDR3 length equals 15 residues. Here the CDR3 DNA reads TGTGCCAGCAGCTGGGACAGGGAAGCCAAAAACATTCAGTACTTC. Translated: CASSWDREAKNIQYF.

V and J are TRBV4-3 and TRBJ1-2; TRBD1 is a possible D gene (5 bases). V was clipped by 1 base and J by 0 bases, with 18 bases between them. Germline V gene data show CDR1 as LGHNA and CDR2 as YSLEER. CDR3 size: 18 residues. CDR3: CASSQARDRIRANYGYTF. The CDR3 DNA reads TGCGCCAGCAGCCAAGCCCGGGACCGCATCCGAGCTAACTATGGCTACACCTTC.

V usage is TRBV19 and J usage is TRBJ2-2, with unresolved D. This CDR3 region has 12 residues. V was trimmed by 1 base and J by 7 bases, leaving 4 bases between them. Germline lookup yields CDR1 LNHDA and CDR2 SQIVND (reference sequence). In DNA, the CDR3 is TGTGCCAGTAGTATAGTGAACGGGGAGCTGTTTTTT. This translates into CASSIVNGELFF.

This chain uses TRBV9 with TRBJ2-7; 11 bases map to TRBD1. Germline V gives CDR1 SGDLS, CDR2 YYNGEE. The CDR3 totals 16 residues. Losses at the gene ends were 4 bases for V and 7 bases for J; bases not matched to a gene: 13. The CDR3 here is CASSPSGTGGPREQYF. CDR3 sequence (DNA): TGTGCCAGCAGCCCGAGTGGGACAGGGGGACCGAGGGAGCAGTACTTC.

This rearrangement joins TRBV28 to TRBJ2-1, with 13 bases fitting TRBD2. Germline values: CDR1 MDHEN, CDR2 SYDVKM. Trimming removed 5 bases from V and 6 bases from J; junction bases left unmatched: 10. The CDR3 runs to 17 residues. CDR3 bases: TGTGCCAGCAGTCCCGGGGCGGGACTAGCGGGAATCAATGAGCAGTTCTTC. Protein sequence: CASSPGAGLAGINEQFF.

As DNA, the CDR3 is TGTGCCAGCAGTCCCACAACTAATGAAAAACTGTTTTTT. Translating gives CASSPTTNEKLFF. The V call is TRBV27, the J call TRBJ1-4; D is undetermined. CDR1 and CDR2 from the germline V gene are MNHEY and SMNVEV (reference sequence). The CDR3 has 13 amino acids. V lost 5 bases to trimming and J lost 0 bases, with 4 bases between them.

Comment on this clone: Other DNA sequences in this specimen translate into the identical CDR3. The gene calls are TRBV28 and TRBJ2-7; no clear D. Between the trimmed V and J ends, which lost 2 bases and 0 bases, there was a span of 8 bases. Germline V CDR1 and CDR2: MDHEN, SYDVKM. There are 14 residues in the CDR3. CDR3 in DNA: TGTGCCAGCAGTTTAGTTGGTGGCTCCTACGAGCAGTACTTC. It is translated as CASSLVGGSYEQYF.

Notes on this clone: The same CDR3 also results from other DNA sequences found in this sample. This chain uses TRBV15 with TRBJ2-3, with 13 positions matching TRBD2. V was pared by 5 bases and J by 6 bases, with 5 bases of the junction left unmatched. Germline CDR1 reads LNHNV; CDR2 reads YYDKDF (reference sequence). The CDR3 loop spans 15 amino acids. CDR3 nucleotide sequence: TGTGCCACCAGCCCTGGACTAGCGGGAGCTGATACGCAGTATTTT. Translating it yields CATSPGLAGADTQYF.

A few counts support this clone. The CDR3 DNA sequence: TGTGCCAGCAGTTACGCCCCGCAGGGGTTGGGAGAAAAACTGTTTTTT. This gives the protein CASSYAPQGLGEKLFF. V gene TRBV6-5 combines with J gene TRBJ1-4; TRBD1 is a possible D gene (6 bases). The germline V and J ends were trimmed by 2 bases and 8 bases, with 18 bases remaining between them. The CDR3 runs to 16 residues. Germline-derived CDR1 and CDR2 are MNHEY and SVGAGI.

This clone appeared a single time. The CDR3 is CASSVEDGSYEQYF. The CDR3 nucleotides read TGTGCCAGCAGCGTAGAGGACGGATCCTACGAGCAGTACTTC. The chain combines TRBV9 with TRBJ2-7; no reliable D call. Germline assignment: CDR1 SGDLS and CDR2 YYNGEE. This CDR3 has 14 residues. Trimming took 0 bases from V and 1 from J, leaving 8 bases between them.

This chain connects TRBV29-1 to TRBJ2-7, with D possibly TRBD2 on 7 matching bases. Trimming stripped 7 bases from V and 0 bases from J, with 13 bases between. Germline CDR1 is SQVTM and CDR2 is ANQGSEA. The CDR3 totals 13 residues. CDR3 nucleotide sequence: TGCAGCGGCATGGGGGGGGCCTCCTACGAGCAGTACTTC. Its protein product is CSGMGGASYEQYF.

The chain has TRBV5-1 and TRBJ2-7; D possibly matches TRBD1 or TRBD2 (5 bases each). Germline V gene sequence: CDR1 SGHRS, CDR2 YFSETQ. The CDR3 covers 16 residues. Between the trimmed V and J ends, which lost 3 bases and 2 bases, there was a span of 18 bases. CDR3 bases: TGCGCCAGCAGCTGGTCCGGGGCCACCAGGGCCTACGAGCAGTACTTC. This translates into CASSWSGATRAYEQYF.

This chain uses TRBV19 with TRBJ2-7; 10 bases match TRBD1. The V and J ends lost 5 bases and 5 bases, in that order; junction bases with no gene match: 6. The CDR3 has 14 residues. Germline V gene lookup returns CDR1 LNHDA and CDR2 SQIVND (reference sequence). In DNA, the CDR3 is TGTGCCAGTAGTGGGGGACAGGGGCAAAACGAGCAGTACTTC. This translates into CASSGGQGQNEQYF.

The rearrangement links TRBV2 to TRBJ2-7; TRBD2 aligns across 9 bases. The CDR3 runs 18 residues. Germline lookup yields CDR1 SNHLY and CDR2 FYNNEI. The V gene end was trimmed by 1 base and the J gene end by 5 bases; junction bases not matched to a gene: 15. CDR3 DNA: TGTGCCAGCAGTGAAGTCGGGGCTAGCGGGGAATATGGCCACGAGCAGTACTTC. It yields the protein CASSEVGASGEYGHEQYF.

Points on this clone: This CDR3 is also generated by other DNA sequences in the sample. The V call is TRBV9, the J call TRBJ2-2, with TRBD1 matching over 8 bases. The junction had 0 bases not matched to a gene; V was cut back by 0 bases and J by 5 bases. Germline V lookup: CDR1 SGDLS, CDR2 YYNGEE. The CDR3 is 14 amino acids. The CDR3 region is CASSVGTGTGELFF. The CDR3 region has the DNA TGTGCCAGCAGCGTAGGGACAGGGACCGGGGAGCTGTTTTTT.

The chain carries TRBV5-6 and TRBJ1-1; the D gene is possibly TRBD1 (6 bases). Deletions cut 5 bases from V and 3 bases from J, with 14 bases between. Germline loops: CDR1 SGHDT, CDR2 YYEEEE. The CDR3 contains 14 residues. DNA of the CDR3: TGTGCCAGCAGACCACAGGGAGGTCACACTGAAGCTTTCTTT. It yields the protein CASRPQGGHTEAFF.